Below, 32 T cell receptor beta chains from the same sample are listed, as sequenced in a study of vaccination and CD4 T cells after COVID-19. Their antigens are not known. The treatment denotes: approximately 9-day PBMC culture with coronavirus spike peptide pools or control peptides (ViraFEST assay). Cultured CD4+ T cells had their DNA profiled by the Oncomine TCR Beta short-read assay. Using its own MiXCR run on the PCR reads, TCRdb lists one record per CDR3 protein. This sample has approximately 13,000 distinct CDR3 sequences, with 40% to 45% found just once. Sample: CD4+ T cells from blood, cultured in vitro. The receptors originated from a human donor who had recovered from COVID-19.

This sequence joins TRBV7-8 and TRBJ1-6; D not certain. Trimming pared 1 base from V and 6 bases from J, leaving 7 bases between. Germline values: CDR1 SGHVS, CDR2 FQNEAQ. CDR3 length equals 14 residues. The CDR3 sequence: CASSLGFPNSPLHF. CDR3 sequence (DNA): TGTGCCAGCAGCTTAGGGTTCCCTAATTCACCCCTCCACTTT.

The V and J genes are TRBV19 and TRBJ2-7; 8 positions match TRBD1. The CDR3 consists of 13 residues. CDR1 LNHDA and CDR2 SQIVND come from the germline V gene (reference sequence). The trim removed 6 bases at V and 3 bases at J, leaving 4 bases unmatched. CDR3 region: CASRRDRSYEQYF. For the CDR3, the DNA is TGTGCCAGTAGACGGGACAGGAGCTACGAGCAGTACTTC. Based on the CDR3 plus reference TRBV19 and TRBJ2-7, the full variable domain is DGGITQSPKYLFRKEGQNVTLSCEQNLNHDAMYWYRQDPGQGLRLIYYSQIVNDFQKGDIAEGYSVSREKKESFPLTVTSAQKNPTAFYLCASRRDRSYEQYFGPGTRLTVT.

This clonotype has more than one count but fewer than ten. The V call is TRBV10-3, the J call TRBJ1-5; D is ambiguous. CDR3 length: 15 amino acids. Germline values: CDR1 ENHRY, CDR2 SYGVKD. The V gene lost 2 bases and the J gene lost 3 bases, with 11 bases spanning the gap. The CDR3 bases are TGTGCCATCAGTGAGCGAGGAGCATTCAATCAGCCCCAGCATTTT. This sequence encodes CAISERGAFNQPQHF.

V gene TRBV6-1 combines with J gene TRBJ2-2; 8 positions match TRBD1. Looked up from germline, CDR1 is MNHNS and CDR2 is SASEGT. There are 15 residues in the CDR3. Losses at the gene ends were 7 bases for V and 3 bases for J; bases not matched to a gene: 7. The CDR3 DNA follows: TGTGCCAGCACCTCCGGGACAGGTTACACCGGGGAGCTGTTTTTT. It is translated as CASTSGTGYTGELFF.

The V and J genes are TRBV9 and TRBJ1-6; 7 nucleotides line up with TRBD1. V lost 6 bases, J lost 14 bases, and 14 bases stayed unmatched. The CDR3 is 14 amino acids. Germline values: CDR1 SGDLS, CDR2 YYNGEE. The CDR3 reads CASTTGDGVVALHF. The CDR3 DNA sequence: TGTGCCAGCACTACAGGGGACGGCGTTGTGGCCCTCCACTTT.

This clonotype was counted between two and nine times. The genes are TRBV7-2 and TRBJ1-2; D is unresolved. Looked up from germline, CDR1 is SGHTA and CDR2 is FQGNSA. The CDR3 spans 15 residues. Trimming cost V 1 base and J 7 bases, with 16 bases left between them. The CDR3: CASSLEGRRVGGYTF. As DNA, the CDR3 is TGTGCCAGCAGCTTAGAGGGTAGGAGGGTCGGTGGCTACACCTTC.

The V call is TRBV2, the J call TRBJ2-5; 10 bases are a match to TRBD2. Germline V gene data show CDR1 as SNHLY and CDR2 as FYNNEI. This CDR3 has 15 amino acids. The trim removed 5 bases at V and 7 bases at J, leaving 10 bases unmatched. The CDR3 DNA is TGTGCCAGCAGTTTAGCGGGGGGACCCGTACGGACCCAGTACTTC. Translating it yields CASSLAGGPVRTQYF.

The chain joins TRBV24-1 to TRBJ2-5; no reliable D call. V lost 9 bases and J 4 bases, leaving 14 bases between the germline ends. From germline, CDR1 is KGHDR and CDR2 SFDVKD. The CDR3 covers 13 residues. CDR3 amino acids: CATQRSNRETQYF. The CDR3 coding sequence is TGTGCCACCCAAAGGAGCAACAGAGAGACCCAGTACTTC.

V is TRBV4-3 and J is TRBJ1-5; D is perhaps TRBD1 (5 bases). This CDR3 is 15 amino acids long. The V gene lost 0 bases and the J gene lost 3 bases, with 9 bases spanning the gap. Germline CDR1 and CDR2: LGHNA and YSLEER. This CDR3 is CASSQDLGVNQPQHF. The CDR3 coding sequence is TGCGCCAGCAGCCAAGATCTAGGGGTCAATCAGCCCCAGCATTTT.

This clonotype was seen only a few times. The chain joins TRBV21-1 to TRBJ2-5. TRBV21-1 is a documented pseudogene. The CDR3 length is 12 residues. DNA for the CDR3: TGTGCCAGCAGCAAAGTTGGGGAGACCCAGTACTTC. Protein product: CASSKVGETQYF.

J is TRBJ2-5 and V is TRBV7-2; D is possibly TRBD2 (7 bases). V lost 2 bases and J 5 bases, leaving 18 bases between the germline ends. The CDR3 loop spans 16 amino acids. Germline lookup yields CDR1 SGHTA and CDR2 FQGNSA. The CDR3 DNA sequence: TGTGCCAGCAGCTTAATCGGGGGGCGAGGGTCGGAGACCCAGTACTTC. Translation gives CASSLIGGRGSETQYF.

This clonotype has just a few counts. This chain links TRBV2 with TRBJ2-3, with TRBD2 matching over 11 bases. CDR3 length: 16 residues. The V gene end was trimmed by 4 bases and the J gene end by 3 bases; junction bases not matched to a gene: 6. Germline lookup yields CDR1 SNHLY and CDR2 FYNNEI. CDR3 residues: CASSGGLAGGTDTQYF. The CDR3 DNA sequence: TGTGCCAGCAGTGGGGGGCTAGCGGGAGGAACAGATACGCAGTATTTT.

This clonotype was seen only a few times. The V call is TRBV7-2, the J call TRBJ1-2, with D possibly TRBD1 on 5 matching bases. Germline V lookup: CDR1 SGHTA, CDR2 FQGNSA. Trimming stripped 4 bases from V and 0 bases from J, with 15 bases between. This CDR3 has 16 residues. CDR3 nucleotide sequence: TGTGCCAGCAGCTCATACCTAGACAGTTCTAACTATGGCTACACCTTC. This gives the protein CASSSYLDSSNYGYTF.

The genes are TRBV20-1 and TRBJ1-2; 8 nucleotides agree with TRBD1. The germline CDR1 and CDR2 sequences are DFQATT and SNEGSKA (reference sequence). The CDR3 has 14 amino acids. V lost 2 bases to trimming and J lost 6 bases; unmatched junction nucleotides: 8. For the CDR3, the DNA is TGCAGTGCTAGAACCATACAGGGGGTGGATGGCTACACCTTC. Translated, it gives CSARTIQGVDGYTF.

The V gene is TRBV10-2, the J gene TRBJ2-5, with D tentatively TRBD1 (6 bases). Trimming removed 6 bases from V and 7 bases from J, with 15 bases in between. This CDR3 comprises 13 residues. From germline, CDR1 is WSHSY and CDR2 SAAADI. This CDR3 reads CASRPTGLGTQYF. The CDR3 bases are TGCGCCAGCAGACCCACAGGGCTGGGGACCCAGTACTTC.

This clonotype has a handful of counts. Compared with germline, one end of the junction differs, possibly owing to a read error. The chain uses TRBV27 and TRBJ1-2, with D perhaps matching TRBD1 (5 bases). CDR1 MNHEY and CDR2 SMNVEV come from the germline V gene (reference sequence). The CDR3 sequence is 13 residues long. DNA of the CDR3: TGTGCTAGCAGTCAAGGGGACTCCTATGGCTACACCTTC. Translation: CASSQGDSYGYTF.

This clonotype was observed a few times. CDR3: CASSARTSGKETQYF. The CDR3 DNA reads as TGTGCCAGCAGTGCGCGGACTAGCGGCAAAGAGACCCAGTACTTC. V gene TRBV25-1 combines with J gene TRBJ2-5; TRBD2 matches 10 bases. Trimming took 4 bases from V and 3 from J; bases not matched to a gene: 5. This CDR3 has 15 amino acids. Germline loops: CDR1 MGHDK, CDR2 SYGVNS.

The CDR3 reads CASSIEGAGGTVQPQHF. The CDR3 DNA reads as TGTGCCAGTAGTATAGAAGGGGCAGGGGGCACGGTTCAGCCCCAGCATTTT. This rearrangement joins TRBV19 to TRBJ1-5, with 8 bases fitting TRBD1. The CDR3 has 17 residues. Germline CDR1 is LNHDA and CDR2 is SQIVND (reference sequence). The V gene end was trimmed by 0 bases and the J gene end by 6 bases; junction bases not matched to a gene: 10. Looking up the rest from reference TRBV19 and TRBJ1-5 gives the full variable domain: DGGITQSPKYLFRKEGQNVTLSCEQNLNHDAMYWYRQDPGQGLRLIYYSQIVNDFQKGDIAEGYSVSREKKESFPLTVTSAQKNPTAFYLCASSIEGAGGTVQPQHFGDGTRLSIL.

This chain uses TRBV20-1 with TRBJ1-1; a weak D match, TRBD1 (5 bases). The germline V gene has CDR1 DFQATT and CDR2 SNEGSKA (reference sequence). V shed 0 bases and J shed 3 bases, with 20 bases lying between them. The CDR3 has 17 amino acids. In DNA form, the CDR3 reads TGCAGTGCTAGAGATCCGGTGGGGCGGGGTTCGGACACTGAAGCTTTCTTT. This sequence encodes CSARDPVGRGSDTEAFF.

This clonotype was detected a few times. The chain carries TRBV19 and TRBJ1-1, with TRBD1 as a possible D gene (5 bases). Germline values: CDR1 LNHDA, CDR2 SQIVND (reference sequence). V lost 7 bases and J lost 1, with 13 bases in between. CDR3 length: 14 amino acids. The CDR3 reads CASTKGTANTEAFF. The CDR3 nucleotides are TGTGCCAGTACCAAAGGGACGGCGAACACTGAAGCTTTCTTT. Full variable domain (outside the CDR3, taken from reference TRBV19 and TRBJ1-1): DGGITQSPKYLFRKEGQNVTLSCEQNLNHDAMYWYRQDPGQGLRLIYYSQIVNDFQKGDIAEGYSVSREKKESFPLTVTSAQKNPTAFYLCASTKGTANTEAFFGQGTRLTVV.

J is TRBJ2-7 and V is TRBV11-2, with 8 positions matching TRBD2. The J call may be in error: the DNA end matches TRBJ2-5 better. The CDR3 sequence is 16 residues long. Germline V gene data show CDR1 as SGHAT and CDR2 as FQNNGV. CDR3 in DNA: TGTGCCAGCAGCCCCGGCGGAGCGGGGGTCCAAGAGACCCAGTACTTC. It specifies CASSPGGAGVQETQYF.

The table lists this clonotype with a few counts. CDR3 in amino acids: CASRSGTDTQYF. In DNA, the CDR3 is TGTGCCAGCCGTTCAGGGACAGATACGCAGTATTTT. This chain uses TRBV6-2 or TRBV6-3 with TRBJ2-3; D is possibly TRBD1 (5 bases). CDR1 is MNHEY, CDR2 SVGEGT, per germline. CDR3 size: 12 residues. V shed 8 bases and J shed 3 bases, with 9 bases lying between them.

The chain has TRBV6-1 and TRBJ1-5, with 7 bases lining up with TRBD1. The junction had 3 bases not matched to a gene; V was cut back by 5 bases and J by 5 bases. There are 13 residues in the CDR3. Germline-derived CDR1 and CDR2 are MNHNS and SASEGT. CDR3 sequence: CASSHRGHQPQHF. In DNA form, the CDR3 reads TGTGCCAGCAGTCATAGGGGGCATCAGCCCCAGCATTTT.

This rearrangement joins TRBV29-1 to TRBJ2-3, with D perhaps matching TRBD1 (7 bases). In germline, CDR1 is SQVTM, CDR2 ANQGSEA. V lost 6 bases, J lost 3 bases, and 13 bases lay in between. The CDR3 extends over 13 amino acids. CDR3 DNA: TGCAGCGTGGAGGGGGCGCTGACAGATACGCAGTATTTT. Translating it yields CSVEGALTDTQYF.

The chain couples TRBV2 to TRBJ2-5, with 10 bases that match TRBD1. The CDR3 is 15 residues long. Germline V gene lookup returns CDR1 SNHLY and CDR2 FYNNEI. Trimming took 0 bases from V and 4 from J; bases not matched to a gene: 2. CDR3 nucleotides: TGTGCCAGCAGTGAAGCCGGGACAGGGGTAGAGACCCAGTACTTC. This translates into CASSEAGTGVETQYF.

The chain couples TRBV6-1 to TRBJ2-4, with 10 bases matching TRBD2. V lost 8 bases, J lost 7 bases, and 11 bases stayed unmatched. This CDR3 spans 15 amino acids. CDR1 is MNHNS, CDR2 SASEGT, per germline. The CDR3 DNA reads TGTGCCAGCCGTGCCGAGCGGGAGGGCCTCAACATTCAGTACTTC. The encoded protein is CASRAEREGLNIQYF.

J is TRBJ1-5 and V is TRBV19, with a possible D match to TRBD1 (5 bases). The CDR3 has 14 amino acids. Trimming removed 8 bases at V and 6 bases at J, with 17 bases between. Germline V lookup: CDR1 LNHDA, CDR2 SQIVND (reference sequence). CDR3 residues: CASGTGGSGQPQHF. CDR3 in DNA: TGTGCCAGTGGTACAGGAGGGTCCGGTCAGCCCCAGCATTTT. The whole variable domain, remainder taken from reference TRBV19 and TRBJ1-5, is DGGITQSPKYLFRKEGQNVTLSCEQNLNHDAMYWYRQDPGQGLRLIYYSQIVNDFQKGDIAEGYSVSREKKESFPLTVTSAQKNPTAFYLCASGTGGSGQPQHFGDGTRLSIL.

As for this clonotype: Germline is not matched at one junction end, which may reflect a read error. The chain links TRBV5-3 to TRBJ1-2; D ambiguous. TRBV5-3 is filed as an ORF, its function uncertain. The CDR3 contains 12 residues. The CDR3 sequence: CASSLGIYGYTF. The DNA of the CDR3 is TGTGCCAGCAGCTTGGGAATCTATGGCTACACCTTC.

The chain is built from TRBV10-3 and TRBJ1-5; D gene uncertain. Germline values: CDR1 ENHRY, CDR2 SYGVKD. The CDR3 runs 13 residues. Trimming left V 1 base short and J 5 bases short, with 6 bases between. The CDR3 region is CAISELSDQPQHF. The CDR3 nucleotides read TGTGCCATCAGTGAGTTGAGTGATCAGCCCCAGCATTTT.

This chain uses TRBV25-1 with TRBJ2-7; the D call may be TRBD1 or TRBD2 (5 bases each). This CDR3 spans 13 amino acids. Between the trimmed V and J ends, which lost 7 bases and 5 bases, there was a span of 15 bases. The germline V gene encodes CDR1 MGHDK and CDR2 SYGVNS. In DNA, the CDR3 is TGTGCCAGCATTGGTGGGGGTGGTCACGAGCAGTACTTC. Its translation: CASIGGGGHEQYF.

The J gene is TRBJ2-1, the V gene TRBV20-1; no definite D call. Trimming pared 5 bases from V and 1 base from J, leaving 12 bases between. The CDR3 runs to 14 residues. CDR1 is DFQATT and CDR2 is SNEGSKA in the germline V gene (reference sequence). The CDR3 sequence: CSAVTLLSYNEQFF. In DNA, the CDR3 is TGCAGTGCTGTGACACTTCTTTCCTACAATGAGCAGTTCTTC.

This clonotype was recorded only once. The V gene is TRBV5-6, the J gene TRBJ2-7; a possible D gene is TRBD1 (7 bases). Trimming cost V 4 bases and J 3 bases, with 17 bases left between them. Germline CDR1 reads SGHDT; CDR2 reads YYEEEE. The CDR3 loop spans 15 amino acids. The CDR3 reads CASSKSGTAGYEQYF. The CDR3 nucleotides are TGTGCCAGCAGCAAATCCGGGACAGCGGGCTACGAGCAGTACTTC.